These T cell receptor beta chains were read from a single sample in a study of T cells in Graves' hyperthyroidism and ophthalmopathy. In TCRdb, the multiplex PCR reads were re-called with MiXCR into one record per CDR3 protein. The sample contains 500,000 to 650,000 distinct CDR3 sequences, about 14% of which appear only once. Specimen: blood. The source is a woman in her 40s with Graves' hyperthyroidism. Each CDR3 is given with its conserved first and last residue. The D gene is left open where the match is weak. Not all rows give a size; the values are once, few, many and, for expanded clones, a class.

length,size,V,J,D,DNA,CDR3
12,many,TRBV11-2,TRBJ2-7,NA,TGTGCCAGCAGCCGACAGTTCTACGAGCAGTACTTC,CASSRQFYEQYF
15,many,TRBV6-5,TRBJ1-4,NA,TGTGCCAGCAGTTATAGGGCAGGAGTTAATGAAAAACTGTTTTTT,CASSYRAGVNEKLFF
20,many,TRBV2,TRBJ2-1,TRBD2,TGTGCCAGCCACCCTAGAGGGGTAGCGGGAGGTCCTAGCTCCTACAATGAGCAGTTCTTC,CASHPRGVAGGPSSYNEQFF
15,many,TRBV28,TRBJ1-5,NA,TGTGCCAGCACCTCCGGGGGGGGTGGCAGGCAGCCCCAGCATTTT,CASTSGGGGRQPQHF
14,NA,TRBV7-9,TRBJ2-3,TRBD1,TGTGCCAGCAGCCAACGGACAGGAACAGATACGCAGTATTTT,CASSQRTGTDTQYF
16,many,TRBV5-6,TRBJ2-3,NA,TGTGCCAGCAGCTTGGAAACAAATTATTTCACAGATACGCAGTATTTT,CASSLETNYFTDTQYF
14,NA,TRBV10-3,TRBJ1-2,NA,TGTGCCATCATCTCAGGACAAGGCTTTGATGGCTACACCTTC,CAIISGQGFDGYTF
13,many,TRBV6-6,TRBJ1-2,NA,TGTGCCAGCAGTTACGAGGCAAACTATGGCTACACCTTC,CASSYEANYGYTF
20,NA,TRBV19,TRBJ2-3,TRBD2,TGTGCCAGTAGTATCTCTTTGTATAGCGGGAGGGGCTCTAGCACAGATACGCAGTATTTT,CASSISLYSGRGSSTDTQYF
18,few,TRBV6-1,TRBJ2-1,TRBD2,TGTGCCAGCTGGGGGGGGAAGACTAGCGGGAGGCCCTACAATGAGCAGTTCTTC,CASWGGKTSGRPYNEQFF
15,many,TRBV28,TRBJ2-7,NA,TGTGCCAGCAGTGCCGCCGGGACGGCTACTCTGTGGGAGTACTTC,CASSAAGTATLWEYF
14,many,TRBV6-1,TRBJ2-5,NA,TGTGCCAGCAGTGAAATTGGGGGCCAAGAGACCCAGTACTTC,CASSEIGGQETQYF
15,many,TRBV27,TRBJ2-3,NA,TGTGCCAGCAGGTCAACAGATTCTAGCACAGATACGCAGTATTTT,CASRSTDSSTDTQYF
12,many,TRBV28,TRBJ2-5,NA,TGTGCCAGCAGTTTCCAGGGAGAGACCCAGTACTTC,CASSFQGETQYF
13,many,TRBV20-1,TRBJ1-5,TRBD1,TGCAGTGCTAGGGACAGGGACAATCAGCCCCAGCATTTT,CSARDRDNQPQHF
15,many,TRBV3-1,TRBJ2-3,TRBD1,TGTGCCAGCAGCCCCCGGACAGGAAGCACAGATACGCAGTATTTT,CASSPRTGSTDTQYF
15,many,TRBV20-1,TRBJ2-1,TRBD2,TGCAGTGCTGACCCCCCAGCGGGAGGTACCAATGAGCAGTTCTTC,CSADPPAGGTNEQFF
16,many,TRBV28,TRBJ2-1,TRBD1,TGTGCCAGCAGCCCGATCCAACAGGGGTCCTACAATGAGCAGTTCTTC,CASSPIQQGSYNEQFF
13,many,TRBV28,TRBJ2-7,NA,TGTGCCAGCAGTTTGGACAGCCGGCACGAGCAGTACTTC,CASSLDSRHEQYF
17,few,TRBV7-2,TRBJ2-2,NA,TGTGCCAGCAGCTTAGCTTTTGGGGGGCGCGGGGCCGGGGAGCTGTTTTTT,CASSLAFGGRGAGELFF
16,NA,TRBV20-1,TRBJ1-2,TRBD1,TGCAGTGCTCGTCAGGTGGCGGGACAGGGGTATTATGGCTACACCTTC,CSARQVAGQGYYGYTF
14,many,TRBV7-6,TRBJ2-7,TRBD1,TGTGCCAGCAGCTTAGCGGGACAGTCCTACGAGCAGTACTTC,CASSLAGQSYEQYF
13,once,TRBV27,TRBJ2-5,NA,TGTGCCAGCAGTCGACAGCATCAAGAGACCCAGTACTTC,CASSRQHQETQYF
14,NA,TRBV5-1,TRBJ2-1,TRBD2,TGCGCCAGCAGCCTAAGGACTAGCGGACCTGAGCAGTTCTTC,CASSLRTSGPEQFF
16,few,TRBV6-1,TRBJ1-6,TRBD1,TGTGCCAGCAGTTCACCCTGGAGACAGGGAGATTCACCCCTCCACTTT,CASSSPWRQGDSPLHF
15,many,TRBV18,TRBJ2-5,NA,TGTGCCAGCTCACCCGGGACTCAGGGAGGTGAGACCCAGTACTTC,CASSPGTQGGETQYF
16,many,TRBV6-1,TRBJ2-7,TRBD1,TGTGCCAGCAGTGAAGCAACGACAGGGGGCTCCTACGAGCAGTACTTC,CASSEATTGGSYEQYF
14,NA,TRBV15,TRBJ1-2,NA,TGTGCCACCAGCAGAGATAAGGCGAGCTATGGCTACACCTTC,CATSRDKASYGYTF
13,NA,TRBV29-1,TRBJ1-1,NA,TGCAGCGTTGTCGGGCCCTTAGGCACTGAAGCTTTCTTT,CSVVGPLGTEAFF
15,NA,TRBV3-1,TRBJ1-6,NA,TGTGCCAGCAGCCAAGGGGGCTTCAGTAATTCACCCCTCCACTTT,CASSQGGFSNSPLHF
15,few,TRBV6-1,TRBJ2-1,TRBD2,TGTGCCAGCAATAAACTAGCGGGCACGGGCAATGAGCAGTTCTTC,CASNKLAGTGNEQFF
15,NA,TRBV27,TRBJ1-6,NA,TGTGCCAGCAGGATCCTCAAGACCGTAAATTCACCCCTCCACTTT,CASRILKTVNSPLHF
14,many,TRBV10-2,TRBJ1-2,TRBD1,TGCGCCAGCAGTGAGATGGGACAGGGCTATGGCTACACCTTC,CASSEMGQGYGYTF
13,many,TRBV2,TRBJ1-4,NA,TGTGCCAGCAGTCCGAGTGGGGGTGAAAAACTGTTTTTT,CASSPSGGEKLFF
14,many,TRBV28,TRBJ1-2,NA,TGTGCCAGCAGTTCCGCCGGAGGGATCTATGGCTACACCTTC,CASSSAGGIYGYTF
15,NA,TRBV5-4,TRBJ2-1,TRBD1,TGTGCCAGCAGCCCCGGGACAGGGGGTCAGAATGAGCAGTTCTTC,CASSPGTGGQNEQFF
14,few,TRBV19,TRBJ1-5,NA,TGTGCCAGTAGTACAACCGGTCTTAGCCAGCCCCAGCATTTT,CASSTTGLSQPQHF
13,many,TRBV5-1,TRBJ2-5,NA,TGCGCCAGCAGCTTGGCGTTCCAAGAGACCCAGTACTTC,CASSLAFQETQYF
14,NA,TRBV20-1,TRBJ2-1,TRBD1,TGCAGTGCCCGAGACAGGGAACATTACAATGAGCAGTTCTTC,CSARDREHYNEQFF
14,many,TRBV12-3/TRBV12-4,TRBJ1-2,NA,TGTGCCAGCAGTTTGGTCCAGGGCGGCTATGGCTACACCTTC,CASSLVQGGYGYTF